These T cell receptor beta chains were read from a single sample in a study of shared T cell receptors in the human thymus. Profiling relied on immunoSEQ multiplex PCR, and the TCRdb table lists in-frame clones only, not all of them. The data contain about 710,000 clones, about 89% of them singletons. These same records also appear under a second study, on human thymus T cells.

Input material: thymocytes. Receptor source: a boy in the first two years of life with a congenital heart defect. Each CDR3 is given with its conserved first and last residue. Each record gives: V gene, D gene, J gene, clone size, CDR3 DNA, CDR3 protein. D genes are given only for firm matches. Expanded clones are given a class, and other clones once, few, many or no size at all.

TRBV7-3	NA	TRBJ2-2	NA	TGTGCCAGCAGCTTAGCGGACAGGGGAACTAGCGGGGAAAACACCGGGGAGCTGTTTTTT	CASSLADRGTSGENTGELFF
TRBV4-3	NA	TRBJ2-7	NA	TGCGCCAGCAGCCAAGATCGGCTAGCTTACGAGCAGTACTTC	CASSQDRLAYEQYF
TRBV30	NA	TRBJ1-5	few	TGTGCCTGGAGTGTACCCGGGGATAGCAATCAGCCCCAGCATTTT	CAWSVPGDSNQPQHF
TRBV14	NA	TRBJ2-7	NA	TGTGCCAGCAGCCATCCTCTGGGGCGTGAGCAGTACTTC	CASSHPLGREQYF
TRBV2	NA	TRBJ1-6	few	TGTGCCAGCAGCGGGATTACAGACCCCTATAATTCACCCCTCCACTTT	CASSGITDPYNSPLHF
TRBV5-1	TRBD2	TRBJ2-7	NA	TGCGCCAGCAGCTTAACCCAGCGGGAGATCTACGAGCAGTACTTC	CASSLTQREIYEQYF
TRBV7-9	NA	TRBJ1-5	once	TGTGCCAGCAGCCCATCAGGGGATCAGCCCCAGCATTTT	CASSPSGDQPQHF
TRBV5-8	NA	TRBJ1-4	few	TGTGCCAGCAGCTTGGACAGGGTAAATGAAAAACTGTTTTTT	CASSLDRVNEKLFF
TRBV6-4	NA	TRBJ2-3	NA	TGTGCCAGCAGGAAAGGGGCAGCCAACACAGATACGCAGTATTTT	CASRKGAANTDTQYF
TRBV2	NA	TRBJ2-3	NA	TGTGCCAGCAGTGAAGCCCCGCCTAGCTCCCGCACAGATACGCAGTATTTT	CASSEAPPSSRTDTQYF
TRBV28	TRBD2	TRBJ2-3	once	TGTGCCAGCAGTTTATGTTGTAGCGGGAGGAGCGCAGATACGCAGTATTTT	CASSLCCSGRSADTQYF
TRBV7-8	TRBD1	TRBJ1-5	NA	TGTGCCAGCAGCCAATGCGGGACAGGGACTCATCCCAATCAGCCCCAGCATTTT	CASSQCGTGTHPNQPQHF
TRBV27	TRBD1	TRBJ2-3	NA	TGTGCCAGCAGTTTCCTCCGGGTGGGACAGGCCACAGATACGCAGTATTTT	CASSFLRVGQATDTQYF
TRBV7-3	TRBD1	TRBJ2-1	NA	TGTGCCAGCAGCTTACGGGACAGGCAGTACAATGAGCAGTTCTTC	CASSLRDRQYNEQFF
TRBV28	NA	TRBJ1-4	few	TGTGCCAGCAGTCGACAGGTTCCCCCTCAGCAAACTAATGAAAAACTGTTTTTT	CASSRQVPPQQTNEKLFF
TRBV5-6	NA	TRBJ1-1	once	TGTGCCACCCGGGAAAAGGCGCGGGGGGCAGGTGAAGCTTTCTTT	CATREKARGAGEAFF
TRBV4-1	NA	TRBJ1-1	NA	TGCGCCAGCAGCCAAGATCTCGGGGAGACTGAGGAGAACACTGAAGCTTTCTTT	CASSQDLGETEENTEAFF
TRBV5-6	NA	TRBJ2-1	NA	TGTGCCAGCAGCGGAGGGACTCACAATGAGCAGTTCTTC	CASSGGTHNEQFF
TRBV6-5	NA	TRBJ1-1	NA	TGTGCCAGCAGTTACTGGTGGCCGGGTTCGAACACTGAAGCTTTCTTT	CASSYWWPGSNTEAFF
TRBV5-4	TRBD1	TRBJ1-2	NA	TGTGCCAGCAGCCCCGACAGGGCTTCCTATGGCTACACCTTC	CASSPDRASYGYTF
TRBV4-3	TRBD2	TRBJ2-3	NA	TGCGCCAGCAGCCACTTCGGGGGGGGGAAACGGAGCACAGATACGCAGTATTTT	CASSHFGGGKRSTDTQYF
TRBV25-1	NA	TRBJ1-3	NA	TGTGCCAGCAGTGAGTCTAGCTCTGGAAACACCATATATTTT	CASSESSSGNTIYF
TRBV19	TRBD2	TRBJ2-3	few	TGTGCCAGTAGTATAGATCTACGGACTAGCAGTACAGATACGCAGTATTTT	CASSIDLRTSSTDTQYF
TRBV7-2	NA	TRBJ2-6	few	TGTGCCAGCAGCTCAGGGGAGGGTGCTGGGGCCAACGTCCTGACTTTC	CASSSGEGAGANVLTF
TRBV27	TRBD1	TRBJ1-1	NA	TGTGCCAGCAGTTCGGACAGGGCTGGAACTGAAGCTTTCTTT	CASSSDRAGTEAFF
TRBV5-5	NA	TRBJ2-7	NA	TGTGCCAGCAGCTTGGGACAGATGTCCCCCCACGAGCAGTACTTC	CASSLGQMSPHEQYF
TRBV13	TRBD1	TRBJ2-1	NA	TGTGCCAGCAGCTTAGATCCGGGACAGGGCGGGCATGAGCAGTTCTTC	CASSLDPGQGGHEQFF
TRBV10-3	TRBD1	TRBJ2-7	NA	TGTGCCACCGGCGGGACAGGGGGCCACGAGCAGTACTTC	CATGGTGGHEQYF
TRBV2	NA	TRBJ1-1	NA	TGTGCCAGCAGTACCCCAAGAGGATCACCTTTGAACACTGAAGCTTTCTTT	CASSTPRGSPLNTEAFF
TRBV10-3	NA	TRBJ1-1	NA	TGTGCCACTTCGGGAGTTGGGAACACTGAAGCTTTCTTT	CATSGVGNTEAFF
TRBV9	TRBD2	TRBJ2-2	NA	TGTGCCAGCAGCGTAGTGGAGGGAGGGCCAGGCACCGGGGAGCTGTTTTTT	CASSVVEGGPGTGELFF
TRBV5-1	TRBD1	TRBJ2-2	NA	TGCGCCAGCAGTTCTCCTCCGGGACAGGGATCTTACACCGGGGAGCTGTTTTTT	CASSSPPGQGSYTGELFF
TRBV7-8	NA	TRBJ2-7	NA	TGTGCCAGCAGCTTAGGGGTGGGGCGGCGTCCCGAGCAGTACTTC	CASSLGVGRRPEQYF
TRBV29-1	TRBD1	TRBJ2-1	NA	TGCAGCGCCGGGACAGGGAAGAACAATGAGCAGTTCTTC	CSAGTGKNNEQFF
TRBV19	TRBD1	TRBJ1-1	NA	TGTGCCAGTAGTATAGGTACCGGGACAGGGGGCGCGTGGAGTGAAGCTTTCTTT	CASSIGTGTGGAWSEAFF
TRBV28	NA	TRBJ1-5	once	TGTGCCTTATCCACAGGGAGCCAGAATCAGCCCCAGCATTTT	CALSTGSQNQPQHF
TRBV27	TRBD1	TRBJ1-2	NA	TGTGCCAGCAGTTTTATTAGGGACAGGGATTGTAACTATGGCTACACCTTC	CASSFIRDRDCNYGYTF
TRBV6-1	NA	TRBJ2-7	NA	TGTGCCAGCAGTTCACGGACAGCCAGGGACCACGAGCAGTACTTC	CASSSRTARDHEQYF
TRBV5-1	TRBD1	TRBJ2-5	NA	TGCGCCAGCAGCTCGGGGACAGGGAAAATTGAGACCCAGTACTTC	CASSSGTGKIETQYF
TRBV5-6	TRBD1	TRBJ2-7	NA	TGTGCCAGCAGGGCGGGACAGGGGGACAACGAGCAGTACTTC	CASRAGQGDNEQYF
TRBV19	TRBD2	TRBJ2-1	NA	TGTGCCAGTAGTACCGAAAGCCACACCGGGACTAGCGGGGGCCTTCGAAGCTCCTACAATGAGCAGTTCTTC	CASSTESHTGTSGGLRSSYNEQFF
TRBV5-1	TRBD1	TRBJ1-4	NA	TGCGCCAGCAGCCCATGGACAGGGGGCGAGGGTGAAAAACTGTTTTTT	CASSPWTGGEGEKLFF
TRBV6-1	NA	TRBJ1-5	NA	TGTGCCAGCAGTGAAGCTACCGGGACTCGCAATCAGCCCCAGCATTTT	CASSEATGTRNQPQHF
TRBV27	TRBD1	TRBJ2-2	NA	TGTGCCAGCAGTCAAGGGACAGGGGGCCTCAACACCGGGGAGCTGTTTTTT	CASSQGTGGLNTGELFF
TRBV15	NA	TRBJ1-4	NA	TGTGCCACCAGCAGAGATAAGGAGCCGAGCGGTGAAAAACTGTTTTTT	CATSRDKEPSGEKLFF
TRBV15	NA	TRBJ2-7	NA	TGTGCCACCAGCAGAGGGGACACCGCCTACGAGCAGTACTTC	CATSRGDTAYEQYF
TRBV30	TRBD2	TRBJ2-3	NA	TGTGCCTGGAGTACCGGACTAGCGAGGGATACGCAGTATTTT	CAWSTGLARDTQYF
TRBV9	NA	TRBJ1-1	NA	TGTGCCAGCAGCGGTGCTAACGGGAGCCTGAATGAAGCTTTCTTT	CASSGANGSLNEAFF
TRBV27	NA	TRBJ1-1	NA	TGTGCCAGCAGTTTCAGGACAAACACTGAAGCTTTCTTT	CASSFRTNTEAFF
TRBV11-3	NA	TRBJ1-5	NA	TGTGCCAGCAGCTCAGCCGACAGGAGTTTGAGCAATCAGCCCCAGCATTTT	CASSSADRSLSNQPQHF
TRBV4-3	TRBD2	TRBJ2-1	NA	TGCGCCAGCAGCCAAGGCGGGAGCGGTGAGCAGTTCTTC	CASSQGGSGEQFF
TRBV5-5	NA	TRBJ1-2	NA	TGTGCCAGCAGCTTGGCCCCACAGGACAGTTCTAACTATGGCTACACCTTC	CASSLAPQDSSNYGYTF
TRBV10-3	TRBD2	TRBJ2-7	NA	TGTGCCATCAGTGAGTCGAAGGCTAGCGGACTGATACACGAGCAGTACTTC	CAISESKASGLIHEQYF
TRBV21-1	NA	TRBJ1-5	NA	TGTGCCAGCAAACGAGGAGGGGCTATCAATCAGCCCCAGCATTTT	CASKRGGAINQPQHF
TRBV5-4	TRBD2	TRBJ2-5	NA	TGTGCCAGCAGCATAGGACTAGCGGGGAGAGAGACCCAGTACTTC	CASSIGLAGRETQYF